These 10 T cell receptor beta chains were all obtained from the same sample, sequenced in a study of vaccination and CD4 T cells after COVID-19. At the Johns Hopkins FTIC core, DNA taken from cultured CD4+ T cells was sequenced by way of the Oncomine TCR Beta short-read assay. Using its own MiXCR run on the PCR reads, TCRdb lists one record per CDR3 protein. The repertoire includes about 17,000 distinct CDR3 sequences, over 50% of them detected once, and 8% to 13% sits in the top ten. The treatment denotes: 10-day PBMC culture with coronavirus spike peptide pools or control peptides (ViraFEST assay). No antigens are known for them. Input material: CD4+ T cells from blood, cultured in vitro. Receptor source: a human donor who had recovered from COVID-19.

The rearrangement uses TRBV2 and TRBJ2-7; 9 positions agree with TRBD1. CDR3 size: 13 residues. Germline loops: CDR1 SNHLY, CDR2 FYNNEI. V shed 7 bases, J shed 4 bases, and the junction held 5 bases outside the gene matches. CDR3: CASKDRGRYEQYF. CDR3 sequence (DNA): TGTGCCAGCAAAGACAGGGGGAGATACGAGCAGTACTTC.

This clonotype was seen a handful of times. The V call is TRBV7-9, the J call TRBJ2-3, with D perhaps TRBD1 (5 bases). This CDR3 is 14 amino acids long. In germline, CDR1 is SEHNR, CDR2 FQNEAQ (reference sequence). Trimming pared 5 bases from V and 8 bases from J, leaving 17 bases between. The CDR3 sequence: CASSLGALPGTQYF. Written as DNA, the CDR3 is TGTGCCAGCAGCCTAGGGGCTTTGCCGGGTACGCAGTATTTT.

The CDR3 region has the DNA TGCAGCGTTGAACCAGCGGGACAAGAGACCCAGTACTTC. This sequence encodes CSVEPAGQETQYF. The chain couples TRBV29-1 to TRBJ2-5, with 7 bases matching TRBD2. CDR1 and CDR2 (germline): SQVTM, ANQGSEA. V was pared by 2 bases and J by 2 bases, with 2 bases of the junction left unmatched. This CDR3 is built from 13 residues.

This clonotype was recorded a few times. J is TRBJ1-6 and V is TRBV10-1; tentative D call: TRBD1 (5 bases). The germline CDR1 and CDR2 sequences are WNHNN and SYGVQD (reference sequence). The V and J ends lost 0 bases and 10 bases respectively, with 10 bases between them. This CDR3 is built from 14 residues. CDR3 amino acids: CASSESLGRSPLHF. The CDR3 nucleotides are TGCGCCAGCAGTGAGTCTTTGGGGCGGTCACCCCTCCACTTT.

This chain joins TRBV24-1 and TRBJ1-1; D unclear. Deletions cut 5 bases from V and 1 base from J, with 7 bases between. The germline V gene encodes CDR1 KGHDR and CDR2 SFDVKD. CDR3 length: 13 amino acids. CDR3 nucleotides: TGTGCCACCAGTGGACAAGGGAACACTGAAGCTTTCTTT. Its protein is CATSGQGNTEAFF.

This rearrangement joins TRBV5-1 to TRBJ2-3, with 13 bases lining up with TRBD2. With V trimmed by 4 bases and J by 0 bases, 8 bases remained unmatched. This CDR3 is built from 18 residues. The germline V gene has CDR1 SGHRS and CDR2 YFSETQ. Here the CDR3 reads CASSTGLAGAPSTDTQYF. For the CDR3, the DNA is TGCGCCAGCAGCACCGGACTAGCGGGAGCCCCTAGCACAGATACGCAGTATTTT. The full variable domain, completed using reference TRBV5-1 and TRBJ2-3, is KAGVTQTPRYLIKTRGQQVTLSCSPISGHRSVSWYQQTPGQGLQFLFEYFSETQRNKGNFPGRFSGRQFSNSRSEMNVSTLELGDSALYLCASSTGLAGAPSTDTQYFGPGTRLTVL.

By frequency in the sample, this clonotype is medium-sized (0.01 to 0.1%). Written as DNA, the CDR3 is TGCGCCAGCAGCCAGGACGGCTTTGCTGGGGCCAACGTCCTGACTTTC. This translates into CASSQDGFAGANVLTF. The chain couples TRBV5-1 to TRBJ2-6, with no clear D. This CDR3 has 16 residues. Germline loops: CDR1 SGHRS, CDR2 YFSETQ. Trimming left V 4 bases short and J 2 bases short, with 13 bases between.

The rearrangement uses TRBV20-1 and TRBJ2-5; D perhaps matches TRBD1 (5 bases). This CDR3 spans 13 amino acids. Germline V gives CDR1 DFQATT, CDR2 SNEGSKA (reference sequence). Deletions cut 6 bases from V and 2 bases from J, with 13 bases between. The CDR3, as DNA: TGCAGTGCCCCCTACAGGATTCAAGAGACCCAGTACTTC. Its protein product is CSAPYRIQETQYF.

The sample holds a few counts of this clonotype. The chain has TRBV20-1 and TRBJ2-2; TRBD2 matches at 9 bases. CDR1 and CDR2 from the germline V gene are DFQATT and SNEGSKA (reference sequence). The CDR3 runs 14 residues. With 0 bases clipped from V and 5 bases from J, the junction kept 1 base outside the gene matches. CDR3 bases: TGCAGTGCTAGAGAGAGCGGGAGGACCGGGGAGCTGTTTTTT. It is translated as CSARESGRTGELFF.

The CDR3 region is CASRGTGNSNQPQHF. The CDR3 DNA follows: TGTGCCAGTAGGGGGACAGGGAATAGCAATCAGCCCCAGCATTTT. This sequence joins TRBV19 and TRBJ1-5; 9 positions match TRBD1. With 6 bases clipped from V and 0 bases from J, the junction kept 3 bases outside the gene matches. CDR3 length: 15 residues. The germline V gene encodes CDR1 LNHDA and CDR2 SQIVND (reference sequence).